The clone carrying this TCR beta chain was picked up one time. Between the trimmed V and J ends, which lost 3 bases and 0 bases, there was a span of 18 bases. Germline CDR1 SGHAT, CDR2 FQNNGV. The CDR3 extends over 17 amino acids. Unique molecular identifiers were used in preparing the TCRbeta library. One entry per CDR3 protein results from TCRdb running MiXCR on the PCR reads. The table includes about 540,000 distinct CDR3 sequences, about 17% detected once. The data were obtained in a study of T-cell reconstitution after alpha-beta-depleted transplantation in children. This chain connects TRBV11-2 to TRBJ2-7; D perhaps matches TRBD1 (5 bases). The sample consisted of PBMCs from the stem cell graft donor, taken from the stem cell graft. This TCR derives from a human donor who donated a stem cell graft to a child with acute lymphoblastic leukemia. The CDR3 loop reads CASSLSWGDSSSYEQYF. As DNA, the CDR3 is TGTGCCAGCAGCTTGTCGTGGGGCGATTCTAGCTCCTACGAGCAGTACTTC.